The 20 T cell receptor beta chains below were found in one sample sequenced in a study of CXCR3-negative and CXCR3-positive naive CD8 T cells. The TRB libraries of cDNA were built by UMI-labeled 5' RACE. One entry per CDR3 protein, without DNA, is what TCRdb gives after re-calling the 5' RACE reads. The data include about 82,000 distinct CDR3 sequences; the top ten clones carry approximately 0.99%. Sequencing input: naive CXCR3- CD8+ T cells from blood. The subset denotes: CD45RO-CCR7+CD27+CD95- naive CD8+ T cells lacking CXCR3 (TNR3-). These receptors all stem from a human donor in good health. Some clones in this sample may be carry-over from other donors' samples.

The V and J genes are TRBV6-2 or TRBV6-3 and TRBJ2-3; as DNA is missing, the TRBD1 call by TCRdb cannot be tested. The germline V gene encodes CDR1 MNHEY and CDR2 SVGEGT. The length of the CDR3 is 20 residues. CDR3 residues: CASSYSSTAKALSVTDTQYF.

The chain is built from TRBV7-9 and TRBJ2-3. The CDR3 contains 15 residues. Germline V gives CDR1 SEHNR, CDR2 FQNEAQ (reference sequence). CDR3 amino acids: CASSTTTLSTDTQYF.

The CDR3 loop reads CASSRARDGNTEAFF. The V gene is TRBV19, the J gene TRBJ1-1; TCRdb picks TRBD1, but there is no DNA to check that call. Germline V gene lookup returns CDR1 LNHDA and CDR2 SQIVND (reference sequence). This CDR3 has 15 amino acids.

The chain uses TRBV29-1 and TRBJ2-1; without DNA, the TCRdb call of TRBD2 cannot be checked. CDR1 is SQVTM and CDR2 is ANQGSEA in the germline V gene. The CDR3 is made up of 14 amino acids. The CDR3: CSVVTSGRYNEQFF.

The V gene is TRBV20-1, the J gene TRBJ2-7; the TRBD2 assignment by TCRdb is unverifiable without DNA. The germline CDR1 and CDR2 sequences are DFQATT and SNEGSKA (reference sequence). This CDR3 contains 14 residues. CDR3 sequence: CSASANFPPDEQYF.

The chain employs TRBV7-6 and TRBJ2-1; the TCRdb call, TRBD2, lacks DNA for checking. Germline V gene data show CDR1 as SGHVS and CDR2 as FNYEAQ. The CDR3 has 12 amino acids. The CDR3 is CASSSGGDEQFF.

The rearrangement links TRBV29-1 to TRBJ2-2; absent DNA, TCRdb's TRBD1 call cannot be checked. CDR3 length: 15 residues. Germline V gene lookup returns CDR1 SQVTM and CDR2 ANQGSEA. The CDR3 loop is CSVWDGLSGTGELFF.

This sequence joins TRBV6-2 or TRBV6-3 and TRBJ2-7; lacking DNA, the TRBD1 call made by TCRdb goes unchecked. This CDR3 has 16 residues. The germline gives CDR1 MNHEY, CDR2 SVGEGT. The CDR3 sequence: CASSAQTGVVAYEQYF.

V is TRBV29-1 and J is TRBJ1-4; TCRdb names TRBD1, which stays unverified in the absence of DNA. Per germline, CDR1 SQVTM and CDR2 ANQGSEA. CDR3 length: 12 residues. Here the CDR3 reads CSVEVRGEKLFF.

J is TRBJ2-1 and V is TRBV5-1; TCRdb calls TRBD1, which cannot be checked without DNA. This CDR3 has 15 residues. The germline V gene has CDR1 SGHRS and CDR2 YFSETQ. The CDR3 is CASSIEPGQTYEQFF.

CDR3 protein: CASSLDPRDSQETQYF. The gene calls are TRBV7-8 and TRBJ2-5; TCRdb indicates TRBD1, and absent DNA this call remains unverified. The V gene's germline CDR1 is SGHVS and CDR2 FQNEAQ. The CDR3 has 16 residues. Filled out from reference TRBV7-8 and TRBJ2-5, the complete variable domain reads GAGVSQSPRYKVAKRGQDVALRCDPISGHVSLFWYQQALGQGPEFLTYFQNEAQLDKSGLPSDRFFAERPEGSVSTLKIQRTQQEDSAVYLCASSLDPRDSQETQYFGPGTRLLVL.

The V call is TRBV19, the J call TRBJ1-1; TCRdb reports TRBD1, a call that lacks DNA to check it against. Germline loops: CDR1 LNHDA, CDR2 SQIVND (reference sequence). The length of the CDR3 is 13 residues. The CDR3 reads CASSMGANTEAFF.

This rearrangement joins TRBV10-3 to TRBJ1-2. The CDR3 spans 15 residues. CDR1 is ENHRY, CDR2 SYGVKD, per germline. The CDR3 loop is CAIRFGVEGNYGYTF.

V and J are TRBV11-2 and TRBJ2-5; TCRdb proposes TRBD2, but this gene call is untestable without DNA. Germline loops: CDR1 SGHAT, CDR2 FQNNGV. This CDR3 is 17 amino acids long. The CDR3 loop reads CASSLPRYGAEKETQYF.

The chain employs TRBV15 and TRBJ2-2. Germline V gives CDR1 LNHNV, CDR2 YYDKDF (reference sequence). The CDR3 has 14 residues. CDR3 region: CATSSGFNTGELFF.

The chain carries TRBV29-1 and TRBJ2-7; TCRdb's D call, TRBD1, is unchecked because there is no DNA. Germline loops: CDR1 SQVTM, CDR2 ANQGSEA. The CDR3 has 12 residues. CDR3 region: CSARTGAYEQYF.

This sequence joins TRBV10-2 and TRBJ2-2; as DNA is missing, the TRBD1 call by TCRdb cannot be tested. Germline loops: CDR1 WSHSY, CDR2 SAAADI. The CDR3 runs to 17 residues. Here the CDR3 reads CASSESGAGRYTGELFF.

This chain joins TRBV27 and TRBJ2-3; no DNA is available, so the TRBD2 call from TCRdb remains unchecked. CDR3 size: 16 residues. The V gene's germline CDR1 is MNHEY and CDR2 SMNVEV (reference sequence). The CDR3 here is CASTQSGGGITDTQYF.

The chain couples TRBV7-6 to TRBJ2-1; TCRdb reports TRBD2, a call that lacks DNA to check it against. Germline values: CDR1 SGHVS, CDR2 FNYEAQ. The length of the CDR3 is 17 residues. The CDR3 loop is CASSPGPTSGGFNEQFF. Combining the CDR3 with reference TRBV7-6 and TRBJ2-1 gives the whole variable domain GAGVSQSPRYKVTKRGQDVALRCDPISGHVSLYWYRQALGQGPEFLTYFNYEAQQDKSGLPNDRFSAERPEGSISTLTIQRTEQRDSAMYRCASSPGPTSGGFNEQFFGPGTRLTVL.

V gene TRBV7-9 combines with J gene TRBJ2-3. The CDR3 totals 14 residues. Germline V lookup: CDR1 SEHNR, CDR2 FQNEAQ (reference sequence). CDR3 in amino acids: CASSLDRTTDTQYF.